This entry is about one T cell receptor beta chain. Its antigen is undetermined. A single record per CDR3 protein comes from TCRdb applying MiXCR to the 5' RACE reads. This repertoire shows under 500,000 distinct CDR3 sequences, around 20% found once; its top ten account for roughly a sixth. This sample stems from a study of T cells after yellow fever vaccination. Study-level findings and limits: A large majority of primary-vaccination clones showed up again after the booster (approximately 95% CD4, about 87% CD8).

The CDR3 extends over 14 amino acids. Trimming removed 2 bases at V and 1 base at J, with 8 bases between. This specimen consisted of PBMCs, obtained before the yellow fever booster vaccination. The TCR was taken from a young man who received the YFV17D yellow fever vaccine. The rearrangement joins TRBV23-1 to TRBJ1-1; unclear D gene. TRBV23-1 has ORF status, its function being uncertain. The CDR3: CASSQMKENTEAFF. The CDR3 nucleotides read TGCGCCAGCAGTCAAATGAAAGAGAACACTGAAGCTTTCTTT.